Each of the 5 T cell receptor beta chains below was sequenced from the same sample in a study of blood T cell repertoires in COVID-19. Data came from immunoSEQ multiplex PCR; TCRdb stores just in-frame clones and leaves some out. The sample contains roughly 240,000 clones, less than 85% of which appear only once. Sequencing input: peripheral blood. The receptors were sampled from a man aged 60 to 75 who had recovered from COVID-19.

V usage is TRBV6-5 and J usage is TRBJ2-1; D is unresolved. The CDR3 is 15 amino acids. Deletions cut 7 bases from V and 9 bases from J, with 22 bases between. Germline V lookup: CDR1 MNHEY, CDR2 SVGAGI. The CDR3 region has the DNA TGTGCCAGCACCCTAGAATACGGAATACGCGGTGAGCAGTTCTTC. It yields the protein CASTLEYGIRGEQFF.

This rearrangement joins TRBV7-6 to TRBJ2-3; D remains ambiguous. The CDR3 is 14 amino acids. V gave up 1 base and J gave up 6 bases, with 11 bases separating them. Germline V gene sequence: CDR1 SGHVS, CDR2 FNYEAQ. CDR3 DNA sequence: TGTGCCAGCAGCTTAGTTGGCGGAGCGGATACGCAGTATTTT. Translation gives CASSLVGGADTQYF.

The V and J genes are TRBV15 and TRBJ1-6, with 9 bases matching TRBD1. The CDR3 covers 15 residues. In germline, CDR1 is LNHNV, CDR2 YYDKDF (reference sequence). The V gene end was trimmed by 3 bases and the J gene end by 6 bases; junction bases not matched to a gene: 3. The CDR3 DNA is TGTGCCACCAGCAGCGGACAGGGGTTTAATTCACCCCTCCACTTT. Protein product: CATSSGQGFNSPLHF.

This clone occurred once. The chain employs TRBV3-1 (or the pseudogene TRBV3-2) and TRBJ2-1; TRBD2 aligns across 7 bases. This CDR3 region has 16 residues. J lost 7 bases, V lost 1 base, and 10 bases had no gene match. Germline values: CDR1 LGHDT, CDR2 YNNKEL (reference sequence). CDR3 in amino acids: CASSQVLTGGRNEQFF. CDR3 DNA sequence: TGTGCCAGCAGCCAAGTTTTGACGGGAGGACGGAATGAGCAGTTCTTC.

This chain uses TRBV18 with TRBJ1-2, with TRBD1 as a possible D gene (6 bases). The V end lost 6 bases, the J end lost 6 bases, and 14 bases lay between the germline ends. This CDR3 has 13 residues. Germline V lookup: CDR1 KGHSH, CDR2 LQKENI. Written as DNA, the CDR3 is TGTGCCAGCTCCAAAGACAGGTTGGATGGCTACACCTTC. It translates to CASSKDRLDGYTF.